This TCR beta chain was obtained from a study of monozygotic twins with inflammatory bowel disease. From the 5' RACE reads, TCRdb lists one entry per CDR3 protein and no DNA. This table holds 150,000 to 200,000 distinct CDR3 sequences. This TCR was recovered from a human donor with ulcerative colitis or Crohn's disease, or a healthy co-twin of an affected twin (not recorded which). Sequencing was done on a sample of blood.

The CDR3 sequence is CASSHSQTSGEETQYF. This rearrangement joins TRBV4-1 to TRBJ2-5; TCRdb calls TRBD2, which cannot be checked without DNA. Germline CDR1 is MGHRA and CDR2 is YSYEKL. The CDR3 contains 16 residues.